One and the same sample provided the 22 T cell receptor beta chains below, sequenced in a study of beta chain features in type 1 diabetes. Expressed TCRB transcripts were sequenced after all isolated RNA was converted to cDNA. Sequencing was performed with immunoSEQ multiplex PCR; in TCRdb, only in-frame clones are kept and a portion is missing. Of under 900,000 clones detected, about a sixth appear once; the ten largest clones hold about 0.025%. The sequenced sample was naive CD4+ T cells from blood. These receptor sequences come from a young woman in good health.

The genes are TRBV7-8 and TRBJ1-2; no clear D gene. Trimming removed 3 bases at V and 4 bases at J, with 6 bases between. Germline V gene data show CDR1 as SGHVS and CDR2 as FQNEAQ. CDR3 length: 12 amino acids. CDR3 coding DNA: TGTGCCAGCAGCTTTGGACCCTATGGCTACACCTTC. Its translation is CASSFGPYGYTF. Together with reference TRBV7-8 and TRBJ1-2, the CDR3 gives the full variable domain: GAGVSQSPRYKVAKRGQDVALRCDPISGHVSLFWYQQALGQGPEFLTYFQNEAQLDKSGLPSDRFFAERPEGSVSTLKIQRTQQEDSAVYLCASSFGPYGYTFGSGTRLTVV.

This clone was observed a single time. The chain is built from TRBV7-8 and TRBJ2-3, with D possibly being TRBD2 (6 bases). Germline V CDR1 and CDR2: SGHVS, FQNEAQ. CDR3 length equals 15 residues. V was trimmed by 7 bases and J by 0 bases, leaving 14 bases between them. The chain's CDR3 is CASTFESGSTDTQYF. The CDR3 DNA reads as TGTGCCAGCACCTTCGAAAGCGGGAGCACAGATACGCAGTATTTT.

This clone has more than one count but fewer than ten. The chain employs TRBV5-1 and TRBJ2-7, with D unclear. CDR1 is SGHRS, CDR2 YFSETQ, per germline. Trimming left V 3 bases short and J 0 bases short, with 10 bases between. There are 14 residues in the CDR3. CDR3 sequence: CASSSGSNSYEQYF. CDR3 nucleotide sequence: TGCGCCAGCAGCTCAGGTTCGAACTCCTACGAGCAGTACTTC.

As for this clone: The same CDR3 is also encoded by other DNA sequences in this sample. For the CDR3, the DNA is TGCGCCAGCAGCCAAGGGGAAAGTGGAGATACGCAGTATTTT. Amino acid sequence: CASSQGESGDTQYF. The rearrangement links TRBV4-3 to TRBJ2-3; D call uncertain. The CDR3 totals 14 residues. The V gene's germline CDR1 is LGHNA and CDR2 YSLEER. The V end lost 1 base, the J end lost 5 bases, and 10 bases lay between the germline ends.

The gene calls are TRBV10-3 and TRBJ2-3, with 9 bases that match TRBD2. Germline CDR1 ENHRY, CDR2 SYGVKD. The CDR3 sequence is 15 residues long. V lost 0 bases to trimming and J lost 6 bases; unmatched junction nucleotides: 4. CDR3 sequence reads: CAISESSGSLDTQYF. The DNA of the CDR3 is TGTGCCATCAGTGAGTCTAGCGGGAGCTTGGATACGCAGTATTTT.

This clone has more than one count but fewer than ten. This rearrangement joins TRBV10-3 to TRBJ1-2, with TRBD1 as a possible D gene (5 bases). Germline V CDR1 and CDR2: ENHRY, SYGVKD. The CDR3 totals 15 residues. V shed 2 bases and J shed 4 bases, with 14 bases lying between them. The DNA for the CDR3 is TGTGCCATCAGTGAGCTAACGGGTCAGGGCTATGGCTACACCTTC. Protein: CAISELTGQGYGYTF.

About this clone: Other DNA sequences within the sample encode an identical CDR3. The chain recombines TRBV28 with TRBJ1-2; D is unresolved. This CDR3 region has 14 residues. CDR1 MDHEN and CDR2 SYDVKM come from the germline V gene. The V and J ends lost 5 bases and 4 bases respectively, with 14 bases between them. CDR3 loop: CASSPRSDPYGYTF. Written as DNA, the CDR3 is TGTGCCAGCAGTCCACGGTCTGACCCCTATGGCTACACCTTC.

About this clone itself: The same CDR3 arises from other DNA sequences in this sample as well. The chain is built from TRBV18 and TRBJ1-1; D uncertain. The CDR3 spans 13 residues. Germline V gene data show CDR1 as KGHSH and CDR2 as LQKENI. Trimming removed 3 bases at V and 1 base at J, with 6 bases between. This CDR3 is CASSPLSNTEAFF. DNA for the CDR3: TGTGCCAGCTCACCGCTATCGAACACTGAAGCTTTCTTT.

This clone was seen only a few times. V usage is TRBV5-4 and J usage is TRBJ2-1; 7 bases agree with TRBD2. The CDR3 is 14 amino acids. Unmatched junction bases numbered 7, after V lost 1 base and J lost 9 bases. The germline gives CDR1 SGHNT, CDR2 YYREEE (reference sequence). The CDR3 here is CASSLSEGRGEQFF. DNA for the CDR3: TGTGCCAGCAGCTTGTCTGAGGGGAGGGGTGAGCAGTTCTTC.

In its sample, this clone was seen a few times. The V and J genes are TRBV11-2 and TRBJ1-1, with 8 positions matching TRBD1. With 5 bases clipped from V and 0 bases from J, the junction kept 8 bases outside the gene matches. The CDR3 runs 16 residues. From germline, CDR1 is SGHAT and CDR2 FQNNGV. CDR3 amino acids: CASSARQTGVNTEAFF. For the CDR3, the DNA is TGTGCCAGCAGCGCCCGACAGACAGGGGTGAACACTGAAGCTTTCTTT.

J is TRBJ2-2 and V is TRBV2; no clear D. V lost 3 bases, J lost 4 bases, and 6 bases lay in between. The germline V gene has CDR1 SNHLY and CDR2 FYNNEI. The CDR3 runs 13 residues. CDR3 protein: CASSEPVTGELFF. The CDR3 DNA is TGTGCCAGCAGTGAGCCGGTCACCGGGGAGCTGTTTTTT.

Only a few counts were recorded for this clone. V and J are TRBV29-1 and TRBJ2-1; D possibly corresponds to TRBD1 (5 bases). Per the germline V gene, CDR1 is SQVTM and CDR2 is ANQGSEA. This CDR3 has 12 residues. V was trimmed by 7 bases and J by 0 bases, leaving 7 bases between them. DNA for the CDR3: TGCAGCGCTACAGGCTCCTACAATGAGCAGTTCTTC. Amino acids: CSATGSYNEQFF.

This clone occurred a few times. CDR3: CASSARDRGLGEQYF. The DNA of the CDR3 is TGTGCCAGCAGCGCCCGGGACAGGGGCCTCGGCGAGCAGTACTTC. This chain connects TRBV7-9 to TRBJ2-7; the match to TRBD1 covers 10 bases. Germline CDR1 reads SEHNR; CDR2 reads FQNEAQ (reference sequence). This CDR3 is built from 15 residues. V lost 5 bases to trimming and J lost 6 bases; unmatched junction nucleotides: 10.

The chain recombines TRBV10-3 with TRBJ2-7, with a tentative D call TRBD2 (5 bases). The CDR3 is made up of 14 amino acids. Per the germline V gene, CDR1 is ENHRY and CDR2 is SYGVKD. V was shortened by 0 bases and J by 5 bases, with 11 bases between the two germline ends. The CDR3, as DNA: TGTGCCATCAGTGAGTCGCCCGGGATCAACGAGCAGTACTTC. Translating it yields CAISESPGINEQYF.

This clone appeared a few times. The chain joins TRBV11-2 to TRBJ2-7; no firm D call. This CDR3 contains 10 residues. V was pared by 8 bases and J by 6 bases, with 8 bases between. In germline, CDR1 is SGHAT, CDR2 FQNNGV. The CDR3 protein is CASAVVEQYF. CDR3 bases: TGTGCCAGCGCAGTGGTCGAGCAGTACTTC. Variable domain in full (rest from reference TRBV11-2 and TRBJ2-7): EAGVAQSPRYKIIEKRQSVAFWCNPISGHATLYWYQQILGQGPKLLIQFQNNGVVDDSQLPKDRFSAERLKGVDSTLKIQPAKLEDSAVYLCASAVVEQYFGPGTRLTVT.

This chain connects TRBV23-1 to TRBJ1-2; D not certain. TRBV23-1 is labeled an ORF, and its function is uncertain. The CDR3 is made up of 15 amino acids. V lost 0 bases and J 4 bases, leaving 12 bases between the germline ends. The CDR3 protein is CASSQSRGSAYGYTF. The CDR3, as DNA: TGCGCCAGCAGTCAATCGCGGGGATCGGCCTATGGCTACACCTTC.

With respect to this clone: Germline and junction disagree at one end, which may indicate a read error. The chain combines TRBV5-1 with TRBJ2-1, with 8 bases matching TRBD2. The CDR3 runs to 14 residues. CDR1 is SGHRS and CDR2 is YFSETQ in the germline V gene. Written as DNA, the CDR3 is TGCGCCAGCAGTTTGGACGGGAGGGCCGGGGAGCAGTTCTTC. Translated: CASSLDGRAGEQFF.

This clone was detected a few times. The CDR3 coding sequence is TGCGCCAGCTCTACGTTGGGGGGCGGGACAGATACGCAGTATTTT. Encoded protein: CASSTLGGGTDTQYF. The rearrangement links TRBV5-1 to TRBJ2-3, with D perhaps being TRBD1 or TRBD2 (6 bases each). Germline V lookup: CDR1 SGHRS, CDR2 YFSETQ. There are 15 residues in the CDR3. V was pared by 7 bases and J by 3 bases, with 18 bases between.

This clone appeared a few times. The chain carries TRBV7-9 and TRBJ1-3; tentative D call: TRBD1 (5 bases). Germline V gene lookup returns CDR1 SEHNR and CDR2 FQNEAQ (reference sequence). V was cut by 5 bases and J by 0 bases, with 17 bases left in between. The CDR3 length is 17 residues. The CDR3 coding sequence is TGTGCCAGCAGCACCCCTCGGGGGAGGTTCTCTGGAAACACCATATATTTT. The encoded protein is CASSTPRGRFSGNTIYF.

A few counts support this clone. This sample also contains other DNA sequences that code for the same CDR3. CDR3: CASSLGQAQETQYF. In DNA form, the CDR3 reads TGCGCCAGCAGCTTGGGGCAGGCCCAAGAGACCCAGTACTTC. This chain joins TRBV5-1 and TRBJ2-5, with D uncertain. The V and J ends lost 0 bases and 1 base respectively, with 7 bases between them. The CDR3 contains 14 residues. Germline values: CDR1 SGHRS, CDR2 YFSETQ.

The sample holds a few counts of this clone. Distinct nucleotide sequences in the sample also encode this CDR3. This chain connects TRBV28 to TRBJ2-7; D not resolved. The CDR3 sequence is 13 residues long. V was pared by 3 bases and J by 1 base, with 7 bases between. The germline V gene encodes CDR1 MDHEN and CDR2 SYDVKM. The CDR3 DNA sequence: TGTGCCAGCAGTTTGAGGTTATCCTACGAGCAGTACTTC. Encoded protein: CASSLRLSYEQYF.

This clone was seen more than once but under ten times. The chain has TRBV28 and TRBJ2-5, with 10 bases that match TRBD1. The CDR3 runs to 15 residues. With 5 bases clipped from V and 4 bases from J, the junction kept 7 bases outside the gene matches. Germline loops: CDR1 MDHEN, CDR2 SYDVKM. The CDR3 here is CASSDPGTGVETQYF. The CDR3 DNA reads as TGTGCCAGCAGTGATCCTGGGACAGGGGTAGAGACCCAGTACTTC.